This TCR beta chain comes out of a study of OX40 agonist ivuxolimab in advanced cancers. In the study overall: Ivuxolimab, which targeted the costimulatory receptor OX40 (CD134), was an agonistic, fully human IgG2 monoclonal antibody. Patients were allowed to have had prior anti-PD-1, anti-PD-L1 or anti-CTLA-4 therapy, and roughly two fifths of the dose-escalation patients had been treated with checkpoint inhibitors. A male proportion of about 79% and a mean age of roughly 58 years, ranging from 23 to 79, were recorded for the dose-escalation cohort. Intravenous ivuxolimab was administered to patients every 2 weeks at six dose levels: 0.01, 0.1, 0.3, 1.5, 3 and 10 mg/kg. The paper covers the monotherapy dose-escalation part of the phase I ivuxolimab trial, which included N = 52 patients. The purpose of peripheral TCRbeta sequencing was to test whether ivuxolimab changed TCR sequence diversity and led to clonal T-cell expansion. Of the roughly 53 patients in dose escalation, about 20 had hepatocellular carcinoma, about 15 had melanoma, 9 had renal cell carcinoma and 9 had head and neck cancer. Three dose-escalation patients achieved partial responses, one with hepatocellular carcinoma and two with cutaneous melanoma.

Beyond this particular receptor, the publication reports: At doses of 0.1 to 3.0 mg/kg, clonal expansion of both CD4+ and CD8+ T cells in blood was seen between baseline and week 6. After ivuxolimab, CD8+ T cells had more expanded clones than CD4+ T cells on average. Low levels of normalized T-cell clonal expansion were also seen in some nonresponding patients. The antigen specificity of the clonally expanded peripheral T cells was not determined. In the 0.1-3.0 mg/kg groups, partial responders had among the lowest normalized peripheral clonal expansion, particularly in CD8+ T cells.

V gives up 6 bases and J gives up 1 base, and the segment between their germline ends measures 15 bases. Reading the germline V gene gives CDR1 LGHNA and CDR2 YNFKEQ. The CDR3 holds 15 amino acids from the cysteine to the phenylalanine. Just the 45-base CDR3 DNA is kept, in frame starting at base 1. Genomic DNA was isolated from the sorted cells so that the TCRbeta CDR3 region could be sequenced. TCRbeta CDR3 regions were sequenced using the immunoSEQ Assay. What TCRdb holds here is the immuneACCESS table cut down to in-frame rearrangements. Part of the clones is not present; checked against another copy, under half of the missing clones reflect an unresolved V gene, and the others are unexplained. The sample yields tens of thousands of clones; roughly four fifths were counted once. In total, the top ten clones hold approximately 21% of the sample. Worth noting for this clone: No antigen is known for it. Base quality data are lacking; no much larger clone is found one base away.

Patients with a history of autoimmune disease or receiving systemic immunosuppression were excluded from the trial. In every dose cohort, peripheral blood was drawn for TCR sequencing at baseline, cycle 4 day 1, and cycle 7 day 1. The samples were drawn from a first-in-human, open-label, multicenter phase I dose-escalation trial of ivuxolimab. Adults with locally advanced or metastatic melanoma, renal cell carcinoma, hepatocellular carcinoma or head and neck squamous cell carcinoma were enrolled in the trial. CD4+ and CD8+ T cells were sorted separately from peripheral blood before TCR sequencing. The sequence derives from an adult with an advanced solid tumor such as melanoma, head and neck, liver or kidney cancer. The chain was built from TRBV4-2 and TRBJ1-1, with a weak D call of TRBD1 (6 bases match). The sample was CD4+ or CD8+ T cells sorted from blood, taken in a trial of the OX40 agonist ivuxolimab. DNA sequence: TGTGCCAGCAGGGAAGAAGGGACAAGGAACACTGAAGCTTTCTTT. The translation is CASREEGTRNTEAFF.